The TCR beta chain under discussion was sequenced for a study of blood T cell repertoires in COVID-19. Whole-study context: Material from acute and convalescent COVID-19 was sourced from the United States, Italy and Spain. Sources were T cells, B-cell-depleted T cells, or PBMCs; the material itself was cDNA or gDNA.

V lost 2 bases and J lost 1, with 14 bases in between. The CDR3 has 17 residues. Germline CDR1 reads SEHNR; CDR2 reads FQNEAQ (reference sequence). Libraries were prepared by immunoSEQ multiplex PCR; TCRdb keeps only in-frame clonotypes and omits some of them. The sample lists approximately 250,000 clones, roughly 85% seen once, with 9.1% in the top ten. Donors were grouped by their self-reported clinical history. What was sequenced was PBMCs or T cells enriched from blood (not recorded which). The clonotype comes from a woman between 45 and 60 years old with acute COVID-19. The chain has TRBV7-9 and TRBJ1-4; no clear D gene. The CDR3 sequence is CASSLWVQERTNEKLFF. Written as DNA, the CDR3 is TGTGCCAGCAGCTTATGGGTGCAGGAACGAACTAATGAAAAACTGTTTTTT.